This T cell receptor beta chain came from a study of OX40 agonist ivuxolimab in advanced cancers. Study background: The study gave patients intravenous ivuxolimab at 0.01 to 10 mg/kg every 2 weeks. A mean age of about 56 years, range about 20 to 79, was recorded, and 80% to 90% were male. Study observations and caveats: Average numbers of expanded clones were greater in CD8+ T cells than in CD4+. Antigen specificity remained undetermined for the expanded peripheral T cells.

Here immunoSEQ multiplex PCR was the method, and the copy in TCRdb shows in-frame clones only, minus some. Here the sample spans 20,000 to 30,000 clones, approximately 77% being singletons. In regard to this clone: The antigen remains undetermined.

The CDR3 is 17 amino acids. Germline CDR1 and CDR2: LNHDA and SQIVND (reference sequence). V lost 6 bases, J lost 0 bases, and 4 bases stayed unmatched. This specimen consisted of CD4+ or CD8+ T cells sorted from blood, obtained in a trial of the OX40 agonist ivuxolimab. This chain links TRBV19 with TRBJ2-6, with 11 positions matching TRBD1. The receptor was isolated from an adult with an advanced solid tumor such as melanoma, head and neck, liver or kidney cancer. In DNA, the CDR3 is TGTGCCAGTAGGGGGACAGGGGGAACCTCTGGGGCCAACGTCCTGACTTTC. It codes for CASRGTGGTSGANVLTF.